This T cell receptor (beta chain) was recovered during a study of T cell repertoires in cytomegalovirus infection (dated by TCRdb to the late 2010s). In terms of the full investigation: Because public TCR beta signatures pointed to carriage of CMV infection together with the matching HLA type, the HLA type of each donor mattered for the analysis.

The full study reports these points: Carriers of CMV infection plus the relevant HLA type were discriminated by the cumulative frequency of public TCR beta family members in the study cohort and in an independent approximately 400-donor cohort. In the ex vivo response, HLA-C-restricted CMV-specific TCR beta clonotypes were dominant, and in two of eight donors the single most frequent clonotype came from this HLA-C-restricted group.

For this clonotype: Its cognate antigen has yet to be identified. Qualities for individual bases were not recorded, and no much larger clone is one base off.

For sequencing, an Illumina HiSeq 1500 was employed. Clones were called with MiXCR by TCRdb after fastp trimmed the public reads at Q25, and only in-frame beta chains were retained. Every distinct CDR3 protein forms one entry, paired with its most common genes and DNA. The sample profile shows some 300,000 distinct CDR3 sequences; 17% of them were found once. In total, the top ten clones hold around 13% of the sample. Including cysteine and phenylalanine, the CDR3 has 16 amino acids. Only CDR3 DNA remains: 48 bases, in frame from the first base. Relative to germline, V is missing 6 bases and J is missing 0 bases, with 6 bases of the junction outside any gene match. According to the germline V gene (reference sequence), CDR1 reads MNHNY and CDR2 reads SVGAGI.

Sequenced material: PBMCs. Recombination connected TRBV6-6 to TRBJ2-3, with 10 junctional bases fitting TRBD2. This TCR was sampled from a human donor in good health (CMV status not recorded). Some clones in this sample may be carry-over from other donors' samples. The CDR3 amino acid sequence is: CASRLRTSGSTDTQYF. The nucleotides read TGTGCCAGCAGACTCAGGACTAGCGGAAGCACAGATACGCAGTATTTT.